The 25 T cell receptor beta chains in this list originate from one sample, sequenced in a study of shared clonotypes between healthy human individuals. The protocol was immunoSEQ multiplex PCR, while the TCRdb copy is restricted to in-frame clones and leaves out a portion. Among millions of clones listed, about 95% were seen once. Naive CD8 cells comprised CD45RO-negative, CCR7-positively selected cells, excluding terminally differentiated effector memory CD45RA+ cells. The material sequenced was naive CD8+ T cells sorted from blood. Every receptor here comes from a man between 18 and 35 years old in good health.

V and J are TRBV7-9 and TRBJ1-1; no firm D call. Looked up from germline, CDR1 is SEHNR and CDR2 is FQNEAQ (reference sequence). Deletions cut 5 bases from V and 5 bases from J, with 15 bases between. The CDR3 runs to 14 residues. The CDR3 here is CASSPPLQVTEAFF. In nucleotides, the CDR3 is TGTGCCAGCAGCCCCCCTCTGCAGGTAACTGAAGCTTTCTTT.

The gene calls are TRBV6-1 and TRBJ2-3; 7 positions match TRBD1. The J segment lost 8 bases and the V segment lost 0 bases, leaving 11 bases of the junction unmatched. This CDR3 region has 16 residues. Looked up from germline, CDR1 is MNHNS and CDR2 is SASEGT. The CDR3 nucleotides are TGTGCCAGCAGTGAAGCAAAGGGGGCGTTTTTACCTACGCAGTATTTT. Residues: CASSEAKGAFLPTQYF.

The chain recombines TRBV2 with TRBJ1-5; 7 nucleotides align to TRBD1. CDR1 is SNHLY, CDR2 FYNNEI, per germline. CDR3 length: 13 residues. V lost 3 bases and J lost 7; bases outside the gene matches: 3. CDR3 coding DNA: TGTGCCAGCAGTGACACAGGGGCGCAGCCCCAGCATTTT. Translating gives CASSDTGAQPQHF.

This rearrangement joins TRBV9 to TRBJ2-5; D is perhaps TRBD1 or TRBD2 (6 bases each). The V end was cut by 3 bases, the J end by 7 bases, with 10 bases between. This CDR3 is 12 amino acids long. Germline CDR1 is SGDLS and CDR2 is YYNGEE. CDR3 DNA sequence: TGTGCCAGCAGCGAAGGGGGGACGACCCAGTACTTC. Its translation: CASSEGGTTQYF. The entire variable domain, with the rest obtained from reference TRBV9 and TRBJ2-5, is as follows: DSGVTQTPKHLITATGQRVTLRCSPRSGDLSVYWYQQSLDQGLQFLIQYYNGEERAKGNILERFSAQQFPDLHSELNLSSLELGDSALYFCASSEGGTTQYFGPGTRLLVL.

This chain joins TRBV2 and TRBJ2-5; 12 nucleotides agree with TRBD2. This CDR3 comprises 14 residues. V gave up 7 bases and J gave up 1 base; unmatched junction bases: 1. Germline-derived CDR1 and CDR2 are SNHLY and FYNNEI. The CDR3 nucleotides read TGTGCCAGCAAGGGACTAGCGGGCCAAGAGACCCAGTACTTC. Amino acid sequence: CASKGLAGQETQYF.

The CDR3 nucleotides are TGTGCCAGCAGCTCCGGTGAGGGTAGGGCCTCCTACAATGAGCAGTTCTTC. Translating gives CASSSGEGRASYNEQFF. The gene calls are TRBV7-9 and TRBJ2-1; D is perhaps TRBD2 (5 bases). The germline V gene has CDR1 SEHNR and CDR2 FQNEAQ (reference sequence). The V gene lost 4 bases and the J gene lost 0 bases, with 16 bases spanning the gap. There are 17 residues in the CDR3.

This rearrangement joins TRBV27 to TRBJ2-2; TRBD2 matches at 12 bases. The J segment lost 5 bases and the V segment lost 5 bases, leaving 9 bases of the junction unmatched. Per the germline V gene, CDR1 is MNHEY and CDR2 is SMNVEV (reference sequence). The CDR3 contains 17 residues. The chain's CDR3 is CASSLLPGLAGTGELFF. Here the CDR3 DNA reads TGTGCCAGCAGTCTTCTCCCCGGACTAGCGGGGACCGGGGAGCTGTTTTTT.

The chain is built from TRBV7-9 and TRBJ2-7; D is undetermined. V was trimmed by 7 bases and J by 0 bases, leaving 13 bases between them. CDR3 length: 14 amino acids. Germline V CDR1 and CDR2: SEHNR, FQNEAQ (reference sequence). The CDR3 coding sequence is TGTGCCAGCACCACCAGCGCCAGCTCCTACGAGCAGTACTTC. This encodes CASTTSASSYEQYF.

The chain is built from TRBV5-6 and TRBJ2-6, with D perhaps TRBD1 (5 bases). Germline assignment: CDR1 SGHDT and CDR2 YYEEEE. V gave up 3 bases and J gave up 2 bases, with 9 bases separating them. The CDR3 totals 15 residues. CDR3 protein: CASSSAGTGANVLTF. CDR3 bases: TGTGCCAGCAGCTCCGCAGGGACTGGGGCCAACGTCCTGACTTTC.

In its sample, this clone was seen a few times. The genes are TRBV4-1 and TRBJ1-2; D remains ambiguous. V shed 1 base and J shed 1 base, with 7 bases lying between them. The germline V gene encodes CDR1 MGHRA and CDR2 YSYEKL. This CDR3 spans 14 amino acids. CDR3 residues: CASSQGRSNYGYTF. The CDR3 DNA reads as TGCGCCAGCAGCCAAGGGCGAAGTAACTATGGCTACACCTTC.

This clone occurred once. The chain couples TRBV9 to TRBJ1-1; 10 bases fit TRBD1. The germline V gene has CDR1 SGDLS and CDR2 YYNGEE. The trim removed 3 bases at V and 5 bases at J, leaving 4 bases unmatched. CDR3 size: 14 residues. CDR3 nucleotides: TGTGCCAGCAGCGGAGGGACAGGGGTAACTGAAGCTTTCTTT. This encodes CASSGGTGVTEAFF. Full variable domain (remainder filled in from reference TRBV9 and TRBJ1-1): DSGVTQTPKHLITATGQRVTLRCSPRSGDLSVYWYQQSLDQGLQFLIQYYNGEERAKGNILERFSAQQFPDLHSELNLSSLELGDSALYFCASSGGTGVTEAFFGQGTRLTVV.

The chain has TRBV11-2 and TRBJ1-1; D uncertain. The CDR3 contains 17 residues. The V end was cut by 1 base, the J end by 2 bases, with 17 bases between. Germline lookup yields CDR1 SGHAT and CDR2 FQNNGV. CDR3: CASSLVGLRQPNTEAFF. CDR3 nucleotide sequence: TGTGCCAGCAGCTTAGTAGGTTTGCGTCAGCCAAACACTGAAGCTTTCTTT.

On this clone: The same CDR3 arises from other DNA sequences in this sample as well. The V call is TRBV9, the J call TRBJ2-1; possible D gene TRBD2, 5 bases. The CDR3 length is 15 residues. The V end was cut by 0 bases, the J end by 6 bases, with 13 bases between. Germline-derived CDR1 and CDR2 are SGDLS and YYNGEE. In nucleotides, the CDR3 is TGTGCCAGCAGCGTAGAGGGCGCCCGGGGCAATGAGCAGTTCTTC. It translates to CASSVEGARGNEQFF.

The chain carries TRBV6-1 and TRBJ2-7; unclear D gene. This CDR3 is 11 amino acids long. Germline CDR1 reads MNHNS; CDR2 reads SASEGT. Between the trimmed V and J ends, which lost 7 bases and 11 bases, there was a span of 15 bases. DNA of the CDR3: TGTGCCAGCAACGCAGCTCGGCGAGAGTACTTC. It yields the protein CASNAARREYF.

The chain couples TRBV19 to TRBJ2-2, with D possibly being TRBD2 (5 bases). Trimming stripped 7 bases from V and 7 bases from J, with 19 bases between. Per germline, CDR1 LNHDA and CDR2 SQIVND (reference sequence). The CDR3 length is 15 residues. The CDR3 here is CASTPSEGQIGELFF. The CDR3 region has the DNA TGTGCCAGTACCCCCAGCGAGGGTCAAATCGGGGAGCTGTTTTTT. Looking up the rest from reference TRBV19 and TRBJ2-2 gives the full variable domain: DGGITQSPKYLFRKEGQNVTLSCEQNLNHDAMYWYRQDPGQGLRLIYYSQIVNDFQKGDIAEGYSVSREKKESFPLTVTSAQKNPTAFYLCASTPSEGQIGELFFGEGSRLTVL.

The V and J genes are TRBV5-4 and TRBJ2-1; D remains unclear. This CDR3 comprises 13 residues. Trimming took 4 bases from V and 5 from J, leaving 10 bases between them. Germline CDR1 SGHNT, CDR2 YYREEE (reference sequence). The CDR3 DNA sequence: TGTGCCAGCAGCCCTTTTTTGAACAATGAGCAGTTCTTC. Translating it yields CASSPFLNNEQFF.

The CDR3 bases are TGTGCCAGCAGCGTAACCCGAAGTGACAACTATGGCTACACCTTC. Its translation: CASSVTRSDNYGYTF. V is TRBV9 and J is TRBJ1-2, with D unclear. CDR1 is SGDLS and CDR2 is YYNGEE in the germline V gene. This CDR3 has 15 amino acids. V lost 1 base and J lost 2, with 12 bases in between.

The chain has TRBV6-5 and TRBJ2-7, with 10 positions matching TRBD2. The V gene end was trimmed by 8 bases and the J gene end by 5 bases; junction bases not matched to a gene: 12. The CDR3 consists of 15 residues. The germline V gene encodes CDR1 MNHEY and CDR2 SVGAGI. CDR3 amino acids: CASGVTGTSDDEQYF. The CDR3 coding sequence is TGTGCCAGCGGCGTAACCGGGACTAGCGATGACGAGCAGTACTTC.

The rearrangement joins TRBV29-1 to TRBJ2-2, with 11 bases identical to TRBD1. The CDR3 contains 16 residues. Germline V gene data show CDR1 as SQVTM and CDR2 as ANQGSEA. The trim removed 7 bases at V and 1 base at J, leaving 8 bases unmatched. CDR3 nucleotides: TGCAGCGGTATCCGGGACAGGGGGGAGAACACCGGGGAGCTGTTTTTT. Encoded protein: CSGIRDRGENTGELFF.

The rearrangement uses TRBV11-2 and TRBJ1-3; D not resolved. Germline lookup yields CDR1 SGHAT and CDR2 FQNNGV. The CDR3 loop spans 14 amino acids. V shed 5 bases and J shed 3 bases, with 11 bases lying between them. The CDR3 DNA reads TGTGCCAGCAGCCCTCACCAGTATGGAAACACCATATATTTT. This translates into CASSPHQYGNTIYF.

V gene TRBV4-1 combines with J gene TRBJ1-1; 8 nucleotides line up with TRBD1. The CDR3 loop spans 21 amino acids. The germline CDR1 and CDR2 sequences are MGHRA and YSYEKL. V was clipped by 4 bases and J by 4 bases; unmatched bases: 26. The CDR3 region is CASSLLVLGPAGTGGGTEAFF. In DNA, the CDR3 is TGCGCCAGCAGCCTGTTGGTCCTTGGTCCGGCGGGAACAGGGGGGGGCACTGAAGCTTTCTTT.

This rearrangement joins TRBV6-5 to TRBJ1-6; TRBD1 matches at 8 bases. The length of the CDR3 is 13 residues. The V gene's germline CDR1 is MNHEY and CDR2 SVGAGI. V lost 7 bases to trimming and J lost 7 bases; unmatched junction nucleotides: 3. CDR3 nucleotide sequence: TGTGCCAGCAATGACAGGGGAAATTCACCCCTCCACTTT. This codes for CASNDRGNSPLHF.

CDR3 nucleotide sequence: TGTGCCAGCAGCGGACAGGGGGCATTCTATGGCTACACCTTC. Its protein is CASSGQGAFYGYTF. This sequence joins TRBV11-1 and TRBJ1-2; TRBD1 matches 11 bases. The CDR3 is 14 residues long. The J segment lost 4 bases and the V segment lost 5 bases, leaving 3 bases of the junction unmatched. In germline, CDR1 is SGHAT, CDR2 FQDESV (reference sequence).

This clone turned up a few times. The V and J genes are TRBV6-4 and TRBJ1-2; TRBD1 is a possible D gene (5 bases). CDR3 length: 13 amino acids. Deletions cut 7 bases from V and 7 bases from J, with 16 bases between. Germline loops: CDR1 MRHNA, CDR2 SNTAGT. The CDR3: CASTQRAGSGYTF. DNA for the CDR3: TGTGCCAGCACCCAGAGGGCAGGGAGTGGCTACACCTTC.

This CDR3 reads CASSWSVTDTQYF. DNA of the CDR3: TGTGCCAGCAGTTGGAGTGTCACAGATACGCAGTATTTT. V and J are TRBV28 and TRBJ2-3, with D uncertain. V was shortened by 4 bases and J by 2 bases, with 7 bases between the two germline ends. Looked up from germline, CDR1 is MDHEN and CDR2 is SYDVKM. CDR3 size: 13 residues.